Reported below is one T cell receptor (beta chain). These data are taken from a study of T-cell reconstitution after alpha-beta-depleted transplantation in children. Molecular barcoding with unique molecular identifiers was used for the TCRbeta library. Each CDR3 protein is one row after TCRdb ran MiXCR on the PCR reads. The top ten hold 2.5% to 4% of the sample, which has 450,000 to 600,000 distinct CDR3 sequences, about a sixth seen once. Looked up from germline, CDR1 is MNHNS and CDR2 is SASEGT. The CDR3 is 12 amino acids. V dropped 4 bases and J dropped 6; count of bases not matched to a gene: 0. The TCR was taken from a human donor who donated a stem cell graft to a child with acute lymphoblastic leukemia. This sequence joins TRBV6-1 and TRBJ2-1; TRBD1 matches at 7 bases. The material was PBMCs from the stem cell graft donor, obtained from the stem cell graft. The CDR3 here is CASSGDSNEQFF. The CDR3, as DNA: TGTGCCAGCAGTGGGGACAGCAATGAGCAGTTCTTC.